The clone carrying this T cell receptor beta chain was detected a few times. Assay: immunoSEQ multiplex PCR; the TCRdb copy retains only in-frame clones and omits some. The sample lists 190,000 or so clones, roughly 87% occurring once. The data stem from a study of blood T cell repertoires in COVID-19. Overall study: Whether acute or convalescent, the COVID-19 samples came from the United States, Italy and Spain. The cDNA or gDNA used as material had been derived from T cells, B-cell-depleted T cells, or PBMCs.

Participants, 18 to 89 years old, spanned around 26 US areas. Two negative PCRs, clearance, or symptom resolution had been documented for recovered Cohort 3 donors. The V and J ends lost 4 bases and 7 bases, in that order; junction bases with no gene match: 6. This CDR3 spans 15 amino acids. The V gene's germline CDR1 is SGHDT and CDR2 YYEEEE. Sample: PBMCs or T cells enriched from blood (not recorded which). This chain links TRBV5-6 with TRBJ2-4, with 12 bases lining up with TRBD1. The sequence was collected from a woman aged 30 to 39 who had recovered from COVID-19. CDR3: CASSGGQGARNIQYF. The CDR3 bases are TGTGCCAGCAGCGGGGGACAGGGGGCGAGGAACATTCAGTACTTC.